This record covers a single T cell receptor beta chain. Profiling relied on immunoSEQ multiplex PCR, and the TCRdb table lists in-frame clones only, not all of them. Among about 82,000 clones listed, over 80% were seen once. This sample was taken from a study of PD-L1 blockade in urothelial cancer. Study as a whole: Every 3 weeks, patients received intravenous atezolizumab 1,200 mg, beginning 2014.

Trimming removed 0 bases at V and 5 bases at J, with 14 bases between. The length of the CDR3 is 15 residues. Germline V gene sequence: CDR1 LGHNA, CDR2 YNFKEQ. This chain links TRBV4-2 with TRBJ2-7; D might be TRBD2 (7 bases). Sequenced material: PBMCs, taken around atezolizumab (anti-PD-L1) treatment. The origin of this receptor is a man aged 70 or older with urothelial cancer. This chain's CDR3 is CASSQDFRGGNEQYF. As DNA, the CDR3 is TGTGCCAGCAGCCAAGATTTTAGGGGGGGCAACGAGCAGTACTTC.